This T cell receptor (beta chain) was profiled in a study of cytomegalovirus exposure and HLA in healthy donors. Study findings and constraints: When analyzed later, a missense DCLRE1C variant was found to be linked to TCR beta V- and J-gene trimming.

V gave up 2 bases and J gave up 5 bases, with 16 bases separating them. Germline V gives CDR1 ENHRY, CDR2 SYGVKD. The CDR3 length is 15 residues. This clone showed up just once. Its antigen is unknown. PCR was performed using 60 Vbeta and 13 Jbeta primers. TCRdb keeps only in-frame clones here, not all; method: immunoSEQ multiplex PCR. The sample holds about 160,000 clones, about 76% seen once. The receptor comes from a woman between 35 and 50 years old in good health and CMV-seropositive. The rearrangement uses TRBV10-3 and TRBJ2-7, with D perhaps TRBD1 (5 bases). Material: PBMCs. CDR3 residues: CAISESAGHVDEQYF. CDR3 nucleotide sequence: TGTGCCATCAGTGAGAGCGCCGGACATGTGGACGAGCAGTACTTC.